A single sample is the source of the 15 T cell receptor beta chains below, sequenced in a study of shared clonotypes between healthy human individuals. Data came from immunoSEQ multiplex PCR; TCRdb stores just in-frame clones and leaves some out. This sample yields 500,000 to 650,000 clones, of which around 80% are seen a single time; 12% belongs to the top ten. The sample consisted of PBMCs. These receptors all stem from a woman aged 40 to 50 in good health. Some clones in this sample may be carry-over from other donors' samples.

This clone was recorded a few times. CDR3 in amino acids: CASSLRSTSYEQYF. The CDR3 DNA follows: TGTGCCAGCAGCCTGCGGTCTACGTCCTACGAGCAGTACTTC. This chain connects TRBV11-3 to TRBJ2-7; D gene ambiguous. Trimming cost V 5 bases and J 1 base, with 12 bases left between them. From germline, CDR1 is SGHNT and CDR2 YENEEA. The CDR3 is 14 residues long.

V and J are TRBV7-2 and TRBJ2-2; tentative D call: TRBD1 (6 bases). Per the germline V gene, CDR1 is SGHTA and CDR2 is FQGNSA. The V end lost 5 bases, the J end lost 2 bases, and 9 bases lay between the germline ends. The CDR3 is 14 amino acids. The CDR3 DNA sequence: TGTGCCAGCAGCCGGGACATCAACACCGGGGAGCTGTTTTTT. It yields the protein CASSRDINTGELFF. Filled out from reference TRBV7-2 and TRBJ2-2, the complete variable domain reads GAGVSQSPSNKVTEKGKDVELRCDPISGHTALYWYRQSLGQGLEFLIYFQGNSAPDKSGLPSDRFSAERTGGSVSTLTIQRTQQEDSAVYLCASSRDINTGELFFGEGSRLTVL.

Of note for this clone: A far larger clone is a single base away, which makes a read error likely. J is TRBJ1-1 and V is TRBV30, with unresolved D. Germline V gene data show CDR1 as GTSNPN and CDR2 as SVGIG (reference sequence). The CDR3 extends over 17 amino acids. As DNA, the CDR3 is TGTACCTGGAGCGCCAGTCTTACCTCAACCTTGGGCACTGAAGCTTTCTTT. This codes for CTWSASLTSTLGTEAFF.

The chain links TRBV30 to TRBJ1-5, with unresolved D. The ends were cut back, 0 bases at V and 4 bases at J, with 7 bases in the middle. The CDR3 consists of 13 residues. Per germline, CDR1 GTSNPN and CDR2 SVGIG (reference sequence). CDR3 sequence reads: CAWSVTANQPQHF. The CDR3 DNA is TGTGCCTGGAGTGTAACAGCAAATCAGCCCCAGCATTTT.

This clone was counted once. The V call is TRBV6-6, the J call TRBJ2-5, with D unclear. With the DNA end fitting TRBJ2-7 better, the J assignment may be wrong. Germline CDR1 and CDR2: MNHNY and SVGAGI (reference sequence). The CDR3 totals 12 residues. The CDR3 bases are TGTGCCAGCAGGGGTTGGGTGTACGAGCAGTACTTC. Protein sequence: CASRGWVYEQYF.

This clone showed up many times. The genes are TRBV7-2 and TRBJ2-1; weak D call: TRBD2 (6 bases). The length of the CDR3 is 13 residues. Trimming took off 3 bases at V and 7 bases at J, with 10 bases between the two ends. The germline gives CDR1 SGHTA, CDR2 FQGNSA. CDR3: CASSFPGRNEQFF. Here the CDR3 DNA reads TGTGCCAGCAGCTTCCCAGGGAGGAATGAGCAGTTCTTC.

On this clone: This sequence may be a read error, since a much larger clone differs from it by one base. The CDR3: CAWSGPYEQYF. The CDR3, as DNA: TGTGCCTGGAGTGGACCCTATGAGCAGTACTTC. The chain joins TRBV30 to TRBJ2-5; D call uncertain. There are 11 residues in the CDR3. Between the trimmed V and J ends, which lost 1 base and 11 bases, there was a span of 11 bases. The germline V gene has CDR1 GTSNPN and CDR2 SVGIG (reference sequence).

The chain has TRBV11-2 and TRBJ2-4, with D possibly TRBD1 on 6 matching bases. V gave up 1 base and J gave up 0 bases, with 13 bases separating them. This CDR3 is 17 amino acids long. Germline assignment: CDR1 SGHAT and CDR2 FQNNGV. The chain's CDR3 is CASSLVLGQLAKNIQYF. CDR3 sequence (DNA): TGTGCCAGCAGCTTAGTCCTCGGACAGCTAGCCAAAAACATTCAGTACTTC.

Notes on this clone: This CDR3 is also generated by other DNA sequences in the sample. V and J are TRBV5-4 and TRBJ2-3; possibly TRBD1 or TRBD2 for D (5 bases each). Germline CDR1 and CDR2: SGHNT and YYREEE (reference sequence). With 0 bases removed from V and 5 bases from J, the gap between germline ends came to 7 bases. This CDR3 spans 13 amino acids. In DNA, the CDR3 is TGTGCCAGCAGCTTGGTGGGGGAAGATACGCAGTATTTT. Residues: CASSLVGEDTQYF.

This rearrangement joins TRBV6-5 to TRBJ1-1, with D possibly matching TRBD1 (5 bases). The germline CDR1 and CDR2 sequences are MNHEY and SVGAGI. The CDR3 spans 12 residues. V was shortened by 4 bases and J by 6 bases, with 9 bases between the two germline ends. CDR3: CASSFGGAEAFF. The CDR3 nucleotides read TGTGCCAGCAGTTTCGGAGGGGCTGAAGCTTTCTTT.

This chain uses TRBV5-1 with TRBJ2-5, with a weak D call TRBD2 (5 bases). The CDR3 sequence is 15 residues long. Germline CDR1 is SGHRS and CDR2 is YFSETQ. V lost 7 bases and J lost 5, with 21 bases in between. This chain's CDR3 is CASAFQSGEEETQYF. The CDR3 nucleotides read TGCGCCAGCGCCTTCCAGAGCGGCGAAGAGGAGACCCAGTACTTC.

The chain links TRBV6-5 to TRBJ1-1; D gene ambiguous. V lost 5 bases and J lost 3, with 4 bases in between. CDR1 is MNHEY, CDR2 SVGAGI, per germline. This CDR3 region has 11 residues. The CDR3 here is CASSGDTEAFF. The CDR3 coding sequence is TGTGCCAGCAGTGGGGACACTGAAGCTTTCTTT.

The genes are TRBV7-9 and TRBJ1-1; D call uncertain. V lost 5 bases and J lost 4, with 8 bases in between. The CDR3 contains 12 residues. In germline, CDR1 is SEHNR, CDR2 FQNEAQ (reference sequence). In nucleotides, the CDR3 is TGTGCCAGCAGCCTCTACACCACTGAAGCTTTCTTT. It translates to CASSLYTTEAFF.

This rearrangement joins TRBV29-1 to TRBJ2-2; 12 nucleotides line up with TRBD2. The J segment lost 0 bases and the V segment lost 4 bases, leaving 3 bases of the junction unmatched. The germline CDR1 and CDR2 sequences are SQVTM and ANQGSEA. The CDR3 spans 16 residues. The CDR3 loop is CSVGASGRANTGELFF. The CDR3 coding sequence is TGCAGCGTTGGTGCTAGCGGGAGGGCGAACACCGGGGAGCTGTTTTTT.

This chain connects TRBV7-2 to TRBJ2-1, with TRBD2 matching 9 bases. J was trimmed by 3 bases and V by 1 base; bases with no gene match: 10. Germline CDR1 reads SGHTA; CDR2 reads FQGNSA. The CDR3 covers 18 residues. The DNA for the CDR3 is TGTGCCAGCAGCTTAGTGGCTAGCGGGGTTGGGAACTACAATGAGCAGTTCTTC. Its protein is CASSLVASGVGNYNEQFF.